The text below deals with one T cell receptor beta chain. Antigen: not known. The PCR made use of 60 Vbeta and 13 Jbeta primers. Method: immunoSEQ multiplex PCR; TCRdb's copy keeps in-frame clones and lacks some. The sample consists of some 180,000 clones, about four fifths of them appearing once. Trimming took off 3 bases at V and 2 bases at J, with 14 bases between the two ends. The CDR3 is made up of 17 amino acids. Germline V gene sequence: CDR1 SGHTA, CDR2 FQGNSA. The sample belongs to a study of cytomegalovirus exposure and HLA in healthy donors. Study-level findings and limits: Later on, an analysis tied 15,000 or so TCR beta sequences to HLA alleles at 0.05 false discovery rate. DRB1 showed the most TCR associations and HLA-C the fewest in a later analysis, as rates varied by HLA locus.

The clonotype comes from a man aged 40-55 years in good health and CMV-seronegative. V is TRBV7-2 and J is TRBJ1-6; possibly TRBD1 for D (6 bases). The specimen sequenced was PBMCs. CDR3 protein: CASSFGQGSPYNSPLHF. CDR3 in DNA: TGTGCCAGCAGCTTTGGCCAGGGGAGCCCCTATAATTCACCCCTCCACTTT. Looking up the rest from reference TRBV7-2 and TRBJ1-6 gives the full variable domain: GAGVSQSPSNKVTEKGKDVELRCDPISGHTALYWYRQSLGQGLEFLIYFQGNSAPDKSGLPSDRFSAERTGGSVSTLTIQRTQQEDSAVYLCASSFGQGSPYNSPLHFGNGTRLTVT.